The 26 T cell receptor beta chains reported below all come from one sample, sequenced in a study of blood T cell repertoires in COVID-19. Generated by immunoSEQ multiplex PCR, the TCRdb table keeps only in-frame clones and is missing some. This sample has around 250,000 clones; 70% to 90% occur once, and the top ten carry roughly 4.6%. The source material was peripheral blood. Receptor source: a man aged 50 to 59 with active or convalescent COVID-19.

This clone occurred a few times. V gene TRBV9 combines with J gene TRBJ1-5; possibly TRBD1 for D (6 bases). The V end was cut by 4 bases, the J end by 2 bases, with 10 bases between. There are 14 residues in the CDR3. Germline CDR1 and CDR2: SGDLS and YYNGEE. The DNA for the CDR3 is TGTGCCAGCAGCCCCACAGGGCGCAATCAGCCCCAGCATTTT. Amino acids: CASSPTGRNQPQHF. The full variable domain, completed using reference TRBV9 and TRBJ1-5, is DSGVTQTPKHLITATGQRVTLRCSPRSGDLSVYWYQQSLDQGLQFLIQYYNGEERAKGNILERFSAQQFPDLHSELNLSSLELGDSALYFCASSPTGRNQPQHFGDGTRLSIL.

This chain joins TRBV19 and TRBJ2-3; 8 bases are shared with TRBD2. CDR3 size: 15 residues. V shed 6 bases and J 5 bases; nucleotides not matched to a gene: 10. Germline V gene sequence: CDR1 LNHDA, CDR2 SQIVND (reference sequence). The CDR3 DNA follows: TGTGCCAGTAGACCCACTAGCGGTGCCCAAGATACGCAGTATTTT. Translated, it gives CASRPTSGAQDTQYF. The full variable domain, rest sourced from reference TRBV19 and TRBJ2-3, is DGGITQSPKYLFRKEGQNVTLSCEQNLNHDAMYWYRQDPGQGLRLIYYSQIVNDFQKGDIAEGYSVSREKKESFPLTVTSAQKNPTAFYLCASRPTSGAQDTQYFGPGTRLTVL.

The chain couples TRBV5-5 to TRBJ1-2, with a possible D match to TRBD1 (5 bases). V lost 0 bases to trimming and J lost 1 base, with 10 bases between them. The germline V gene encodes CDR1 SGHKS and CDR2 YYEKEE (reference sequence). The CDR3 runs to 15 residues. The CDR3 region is CASSLAQVVNYGYTF. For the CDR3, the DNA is TGTGCCAGCAGCTTGGCACAGGTAGTTAACTATGGCTACACCTTC. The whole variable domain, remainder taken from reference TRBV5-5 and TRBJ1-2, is DAGVTQSPTHLIKTRGQQVTLRCSPISGHKSVSWYQQVLGQGPQFIFQYYEKEERGRGNFPDRFSARQFPNYSSELNVNALLLGDSALYLCASSLAQVVNYGYTFGSGTRLTVV.

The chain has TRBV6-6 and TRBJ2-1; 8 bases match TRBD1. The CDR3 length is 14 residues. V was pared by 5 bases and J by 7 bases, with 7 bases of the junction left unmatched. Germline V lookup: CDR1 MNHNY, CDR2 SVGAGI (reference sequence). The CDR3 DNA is TGTGCCAGCAGTACCCGGACAGGGTTGAATGAGCAGTTCTTC. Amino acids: CASSTRTGLNEQFF.

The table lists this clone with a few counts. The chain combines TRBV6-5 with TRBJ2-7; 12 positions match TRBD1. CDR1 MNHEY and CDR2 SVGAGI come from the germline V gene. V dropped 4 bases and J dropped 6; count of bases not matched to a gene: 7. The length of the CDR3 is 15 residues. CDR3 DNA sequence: TGTGCCAGCAGTTCGGGACAGGGGGCGCTGGGCGAGCAGTACTTC. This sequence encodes CASSSGQGALGEQYF.

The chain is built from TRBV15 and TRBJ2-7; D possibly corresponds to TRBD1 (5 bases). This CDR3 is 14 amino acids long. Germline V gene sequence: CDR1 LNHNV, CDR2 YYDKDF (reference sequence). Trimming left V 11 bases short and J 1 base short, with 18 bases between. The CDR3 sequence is CASKALGDSYEQYF. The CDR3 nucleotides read TGTGCCTCAAAAGCGTTAGGGGATTCCTACGAGCAGTACTTC.

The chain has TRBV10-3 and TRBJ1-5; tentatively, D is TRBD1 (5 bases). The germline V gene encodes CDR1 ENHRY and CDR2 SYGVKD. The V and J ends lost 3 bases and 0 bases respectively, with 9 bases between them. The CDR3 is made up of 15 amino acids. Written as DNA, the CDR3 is TGTGCCATCAGTGAAAGACAGATTAGCAATCAGCCCCAGCATTTT. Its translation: CAISERQISNQPQHF.

This chain's CDR3 is CASSLINRQGSRYGYTF. Written as DNA, the CDR3 is TGTGCCAGCAGCCTCATCAACCGACAGGGCAGTCGATATGGCTACACCTTC. The chain is built from TRBV7-8 and TRBJ1-2, with TRBD1 matching over 7 bases. Germline V lookup: CDR1 SGHVS, CDR2 FQNEAQ. V trimming: 5 bases; J trimming: 5 bases; junction bases outside the gene matches: 17. This CDR3 spans 17 amino acids. Variable domain in full (rest from reference TRBV7-8 and TRBJ1-2): GAGVSQSPRYKVAKRGQDVALRCDPISGHVSLFWYQQALGQGPEFLTYFQNEAQLDKSGLPSDRFFAERPEGSVSTLKIQRTQQEDSAVYLCASSLINRQGSRYGYTFGSGTRLTVV.

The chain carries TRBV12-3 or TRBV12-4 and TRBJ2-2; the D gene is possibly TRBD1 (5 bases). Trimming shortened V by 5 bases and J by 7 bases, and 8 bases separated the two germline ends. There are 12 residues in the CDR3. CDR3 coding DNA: TGTGCCAGCAGTCCCACAGGCGGGGAGCTGTTTTTT. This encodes CASSPTGGELFF.

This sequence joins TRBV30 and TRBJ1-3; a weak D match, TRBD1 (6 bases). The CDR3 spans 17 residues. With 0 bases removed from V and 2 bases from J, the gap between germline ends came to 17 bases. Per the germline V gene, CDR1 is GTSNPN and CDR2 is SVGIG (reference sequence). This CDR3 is CAWSVRGHGQAGNTIYF. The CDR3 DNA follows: TGTGCCTGGAGTGTAAGGGGACATGGGCAAGCTGGAAACACCATATATTTT. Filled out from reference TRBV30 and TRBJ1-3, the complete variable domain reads SQTIHQWPATLVQPVGSPLSLECTVEGTSNPNLYWYRQAAGRGLQLLFYSVGIGQISSEVPQNLSASRPQDRQFILSSKKLLLSDSGFYLCAWSVRGHGQAGNTIYFGEGSWLTVV.

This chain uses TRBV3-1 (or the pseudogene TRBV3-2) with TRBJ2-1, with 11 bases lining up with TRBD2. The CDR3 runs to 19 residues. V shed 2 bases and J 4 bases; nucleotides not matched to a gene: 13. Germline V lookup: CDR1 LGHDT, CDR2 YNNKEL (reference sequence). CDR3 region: CASSQNPGGLAAEYNEQFF. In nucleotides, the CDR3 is TGTGCCAGCAGCCAAAACCCCGGGGGACTAGCGGCCGAATACAATGAGCAGTTCTTC.

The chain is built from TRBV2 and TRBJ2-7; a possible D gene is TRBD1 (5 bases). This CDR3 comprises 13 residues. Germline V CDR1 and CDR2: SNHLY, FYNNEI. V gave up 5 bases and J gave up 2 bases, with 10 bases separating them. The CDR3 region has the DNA TGTGCCAGCAGTTTCCAGGGAACCTACGAGCAGTACTTC. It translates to CASSFQGTYEQYF.

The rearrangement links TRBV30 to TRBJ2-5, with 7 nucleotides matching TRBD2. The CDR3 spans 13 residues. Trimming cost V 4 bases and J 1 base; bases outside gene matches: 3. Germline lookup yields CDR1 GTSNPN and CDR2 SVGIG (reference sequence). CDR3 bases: TGTGCCTGGAACAGCGGGATCCAAGAGACCCAGTACTTC. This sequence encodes CAWNSGIQETQYF.

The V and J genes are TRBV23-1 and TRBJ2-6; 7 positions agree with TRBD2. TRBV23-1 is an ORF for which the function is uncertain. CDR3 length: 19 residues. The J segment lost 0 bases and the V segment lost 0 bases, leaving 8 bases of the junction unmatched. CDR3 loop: CASSQSERDCSSGANVLTF. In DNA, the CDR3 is TGCGCCAGCAGTCAATCAGAGCGGGACTGTAGCTCTGGGGCCAACGTCCTGACTTTC.

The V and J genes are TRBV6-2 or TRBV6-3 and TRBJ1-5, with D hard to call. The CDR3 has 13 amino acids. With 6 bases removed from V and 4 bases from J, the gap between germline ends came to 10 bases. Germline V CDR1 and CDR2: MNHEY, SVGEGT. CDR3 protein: CASSHQWNQPQHF. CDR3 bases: TGTGCCAGCAGCCACCAGTGGAATCAGCCCCAGCATTTT.

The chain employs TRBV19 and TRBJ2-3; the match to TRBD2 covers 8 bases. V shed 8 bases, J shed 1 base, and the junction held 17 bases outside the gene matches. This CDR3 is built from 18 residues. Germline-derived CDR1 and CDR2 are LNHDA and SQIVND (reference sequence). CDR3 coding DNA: TGTGCCAGTCGCCCCCGGGTGGGCGGGAGGAGGGGCACAGATACGCAGTATTTT. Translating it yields CASRPRVGGRRGTDTQYF.

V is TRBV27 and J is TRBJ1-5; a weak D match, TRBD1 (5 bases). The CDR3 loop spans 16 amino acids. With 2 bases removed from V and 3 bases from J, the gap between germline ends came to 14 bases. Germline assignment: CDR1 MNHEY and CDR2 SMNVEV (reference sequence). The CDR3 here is CASSLNFGGYNQPQHF. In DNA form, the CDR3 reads TGTGCCAGCAGTTTAAATTTCGGGGGTTACAATCAGCCCCAGCATTTT.

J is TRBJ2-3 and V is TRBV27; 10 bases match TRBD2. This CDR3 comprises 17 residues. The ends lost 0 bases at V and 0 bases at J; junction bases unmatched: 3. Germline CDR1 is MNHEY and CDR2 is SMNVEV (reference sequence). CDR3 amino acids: CASSLSVTSGSTDTQYF. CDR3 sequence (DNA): TGTGCCAGCAGTTTATCCGTGACTAGCGGGAGCACAGATACGCAGTATTTT.

The CDR3 region is CASSYVLALTGYEQYF. The CDR3 bases are TGTGCCAGCAGTTACGTCCTAGCGTTGACCGGGTACGAGCAGTACTTC. The chain employs TRBV6-2 or TRBV6-3 and TRBJ2-7; D is perhaps TRBD2 (6 bases). Looked up from germline, CDR1 is MNHEY and CDR2 is SVGEGT. The CDR3 sequence is 16 residues long. V shed 2 bases and J shed 4 bases, with 18 bases lying between them.

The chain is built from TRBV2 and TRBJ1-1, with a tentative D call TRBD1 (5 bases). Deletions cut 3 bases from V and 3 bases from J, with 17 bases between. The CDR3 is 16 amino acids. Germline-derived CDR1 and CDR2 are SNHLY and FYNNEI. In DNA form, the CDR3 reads TGTGCCAGCAGTGAGCCGGGGGAGACACTGGACACTGAAGCTTTCTTT. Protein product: CASSEPGETLDTEAFF.

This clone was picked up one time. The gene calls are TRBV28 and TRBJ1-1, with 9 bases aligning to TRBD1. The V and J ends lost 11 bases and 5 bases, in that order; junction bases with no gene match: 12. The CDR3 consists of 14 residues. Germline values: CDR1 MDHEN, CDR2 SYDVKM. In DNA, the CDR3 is TGTGCCGGAGCCGAAGACAGGGGGAGAACTGAAGCTTTCTTT. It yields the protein CAGAEDRGRTEAFF.

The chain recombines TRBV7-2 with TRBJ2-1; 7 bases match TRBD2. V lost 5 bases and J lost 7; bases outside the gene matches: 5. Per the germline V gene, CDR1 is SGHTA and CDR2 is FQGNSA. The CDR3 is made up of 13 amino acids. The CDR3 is CASSLGLVNEQFF. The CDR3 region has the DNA TGTGCCAGCAGCCTTGGACTAGTAAATGAGCAGTTCTTC.

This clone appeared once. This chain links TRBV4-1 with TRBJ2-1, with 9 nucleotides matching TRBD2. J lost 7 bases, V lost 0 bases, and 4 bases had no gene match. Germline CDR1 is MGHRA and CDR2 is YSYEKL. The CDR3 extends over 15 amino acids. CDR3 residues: CASSQDLAGSNEQFF. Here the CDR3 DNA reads TGCGCCAGCAGCCAAGACCTAGCGGGGAGTAATGAGCAGTTCTTC.

The CDR3 region has the DNA TGTGCCAGCAGTCCCACAGGGTGGGCTAATGAAAAACTGTTTTTT. It codes for CASSPTGWANEKLFF. The chain recombines TRBV25-1 with TRBJ1-4, with D possibly matching TRBD1 (6 bases). This CDR3 contains 15 residues. Trimming took 5 bases from V and 3 from J, leaving 13 bases between them. Germline V gene sequence: CDR1 MGHDK, CDR2 SYGVNS.

The CDR3 loop is CASSLGTGGDYGYTF. CDR3 DNA sequence: TGTGCCAGCAGCTTAGGGACAGGGGGTGACTATGGCTACACCTTC. The V call is TRBV11-2, the J call TRBJ1-2; TRBD1 matches 10 bases. The CDR3 is made up of 15 amino acids. CDR1 is SGHAT and CDR2 is FQNNGV in the germline V gene. V was clipped by 1 base and J by 3 bases; unmatched bases: 2.

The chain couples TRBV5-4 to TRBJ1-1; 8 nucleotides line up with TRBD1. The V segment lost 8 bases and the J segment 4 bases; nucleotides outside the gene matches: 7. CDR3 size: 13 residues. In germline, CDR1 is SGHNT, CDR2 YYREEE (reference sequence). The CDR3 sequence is CASKDRASTEAFF. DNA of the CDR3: TGTGCCAGTAAGGACAGGGCCAGCACTGAAGCTTTCTTT.